This passage covers 9 T cell receptor beta chains from one sample sequenced in a study of blood T cell repertoires in COVID-19. Produced via immunoSEQ multiplex PCR; TCRdb's table is partial and in-frame only. The sample includes some 340,000 clones, roughly 90% of them seen just once. The sequenced material came from PBMCs or T cells enriched from blood (not recorded which). Receptors were obtained from a woman in her twenties or thirties who had been exposed to COVID-19.

V and J are TRBV19 and TRBJ2-2; 9 bases agree with TRBD2. Germline values: CDR1 LNHDA, CDR2 SQIVND (reference sequence). The CDR3 has 16 amino acids. With 6 bases clipped from V and 5 bases from J, the junction kept 10 bases outside the gene matches. In DNA form, the CDR3 reads TGTGCCAGTAGGCTTGCCCTAGCGGGGTATACCGGGGAGCTGTTTTTT. Its protein is CASRLALAGYTGELFF. Drawing the rest from reference TRBV19 and TRBJ2-2, the complete variable domain is DGGITQSPKYLFRKEGQNVTLSCEQNLNHDAMYWYRQDPGQGLRLIYYSQIVNDFQKGDIAEGYSVSREKKESFPLTVTSAQKNPTAFYLCASRLALAGYTGELFFGEGSRLTVL.

This clone showed up just once. This chain uses TRBV5-1 with TRBJ2-3, with 14 bases fitting TRBD2. Per germline, CDR1 SGHRS and CDR2 YFSETQ. With V trimmed by 5 bases and J by 7 bases, 6 bases remained unmatched. The CDR3 is 15 residues long. This CDR3 is CASRLGTSGGYTQYF. CDR3 nucleotide sequence: TGCGCCAGCAGGCTCGGGACTAGCGGGGGTTATACGCAGTATTTT.

The chain combines TRBV5-1 with TRBJ1-5; possibly TRBD1 for D (6 bases). CDR1 and CDR2 (germline): SGHRS, YFSETQ. Deletions cut 0 bases from V and 4 bases from J, with 11 bases between. CDR3 length equals 15 residues. CDR3 residues: CASSLAGQLNQPQHF. CDR3 coding DNA: TGCGCCAGCAGCTTGGCCGGACAGCTTAATCAGCCCCAGCATTTT.

V gene TRBV15 combines with J gene TRBJ1-5; 7 nucleotides line up with TRBD1. The CDR3 covers 15 residues. V lost 4 bases and J lost 4; bases outside the gene matches: 7. CDR1 LNHNV and CDR2 YYDKDF come from the germline V gene (reference sequence). The CDR3 DNA sequence: TGTGCCACCAGCACCCCGGGACAGATGAATCAGCCCCAGCATTTT. Protein product: CATSTPGQMNQPQHF.

This clone was recorded only once. J is TRBJ1-2 and V is TRBV5-1; D is unclear. Germline V CDR1 and CDR2: SGHRS, YFSETQ. The CDR3 runs 14 residues. V gave up 3 bases and J gave up 2 bases, with 11 bases separating them. The CDR3 here is CASSSGMDNYGYTF. The CDR3 nucleotides are TGCGCCAGCAGCTCGGGGATGGACAACTATGGCTACACCTTC. The complete variable domain, with remaining parts taken from reference TRBV5-1 and TRBJ1-2, reads KAGVTQTPRYLIKTRGQQVTLSCSPISGHRSVSWYQQTPGQGLQFLFEYFSETQRNKGNFPGRFSGRQFSNSRSEMNVSTLELGDSALYLCASSSGMDNYGYTFGSGTRLTVV.

The V and J genes are TRBV18 and TRBJ1-5; 7 nucleotides align to TRBD1. Germline V CDR1 and CDR2: KGHSH, LQKENI. Losses at the gene ends were 4 bases for V and 9 bases for J; bases not matched to a gene: 12. The CDR3 is 15 amino acids. The CDR3 reads CASSQGTDSSRPQHF. The CDR3, as DNA: TGTGCCAGCTCACAAGGGACAGACTCGAGTCGGCCCCAGCATTTT.

The V call is TRBV15, the J call TRBJ1-2; D remains unclear. V was trimmed by 0 bases and J by 8 bases, leaving 13 bases between them. This CDR3 contains 14 residues. The V gene's germline CDR1 is LNHNV and CDR2 YYDKDF (reference sequence). CDR3 residues: CATSRDQSEKGYTF. The CDR3 DNA reads TGTGCCACCAGCAGAGATCAAAGCGAAAAGGGCTACACCTTC.

The J gene is TRBJ1-5, the V gene TRBV6-5; 7 bases match TRBD1. Germline trimming cut 5 bases from V and 5 bases from J; bases unmatched to any gene: 3. CDR3 length: 13 amino acids. CDR1 MNHEY and CDR2 SVGAGI come from the germline V gene. CDR3 region: CASSQGEDQPQHF. The CDR3 DNA reads TGTGCCAGCAGTCAGGGGGAGGATCAGCCCCAGCATTTT.

The chain couples TRBV4-2 to TRBJ2-7; possibly TRBD1 for D (6 bases). This CDR3 spans 15 amino acids. Trimming pared 4 bases from V and 5 bases from J, leaving 18 bases between. Per the germline V gene, CDR1 is LGHNA and CDR2 is YNFKEQ. The CDR3 nucleotides are TGTGCCAGCAGCCGAGGAGGAGAAGGGACAAACGAGCAGTACTTC. Translated, it gives CASSRGGEGTNEQYF.